The 27 T cell receptor beta chains in this list originate from one sample, sequenced in a study of control samples from healthy donors and cancer patients. Assay: immunoSEQ multiplex PCR; the TCRdb copy retains only in-frame clones and omits some. The sample lists roughly 120,000 clones; over 85% were seen once. Sequencing used blood. The receptor set was obtained from a young man in good health.

The rearrangement uses TRBV15 and TRBJ2-2; TRBD1 matches at 7 bases. Germline CDR1 LNHNV, CDR2 YYDKDF (reference sequence). Losses at the gene ends were 6 bases for V and 0 bases for J; bases not matched to a gene: 4. The length of the CDR3 is 15 residues. The CDR3 DNA follows: TGTGCCACCAGTAGGGACAGAACGAACACCGGGGAGCTGTTTTTT. Protein product: CATSRDRTNTGELFF.

The V and J genes are TRBV28 and TRBJ2-5, with 9 bases identical to TRBD2. The CDR3 is made up of 15 amino acids. Germline CDR1 reads MDHEN; CDR2 reads SYDVKM. V lost 5 bases, J lost 1 base, and 5 bases stayed unmatched. The CDR3, as DNA: TGTGCCAGCAGTCTCCCGCGGGGGGGCCAAGAGACCCAGTACTTC. Translating it yields CASSLPRGGQETQYF. Based on the CDR3 plus reference TRBV28 and TRBJ2-5, the full variable domain is DVKVTQSSRYLVKRTGEKVFLECVQDMDHENMFWYRQDPGLGLRLIYFSYDVKMKEKGDIPEGYSVSREKKERFSLILESASTNQTSMYLCASSLPRGGQETQYFGPGTRLLVL.

The J gene is TRBJ2-5, the V gene TRBV2; no clear D. Trimming removed 6 bases at V and 5 bases at J, with 13 bases between. Germline V gives CDR1 SNHLY, CDR2 FYNNEI. CDR3 length equals 13 residues. CDR3 loop: CASRSRMEETQYF. As DNA, the CDR3 is TGTGCCAGCAGAAGTAGGATGGAGGAGACCCAGTACTTC. The full variable domain, completed using reference TRBV2 and TRBJ2-5, is EPEVTQTPSHQVTQMGQEVILRCVPISNHLYFYWYRQILGQKVEFLVSFYNNEISEKSEIFDDQFSVERPDGSNFTLKIRSTKLEDSAMYFCASRSRMEETQYFGPGTRLLVL.

The gene calls are TRBV9 and TRBJ2-3; 7 positions agree with TRBD2. CDR1 and CDR2 from the germline V gene are SGDLS and YYNGEE. The CDR3 has 13 amino acids. Losses at the gene ends were 4 bases for V and 3 bases for J; bases not matched to a gene: 2. CDR3 DNA: TGTGCCAGCAGCTTCGGGGGGACAGATACGCAGTATTTT. Amino acids: CASSFGGTDTQYF.

The gene calls are TRBV11-2 and TRBJ2-2; no definite D call. Per the germline V gene, CDR1 is SGHAT and CDR2 is FQNNGV. This CDR3 comprises 11 residues. V lost 5 bases to trimming and J lost 8 bases, with 6 bases between them. CDR3 region: CASSPWGELFF. In nucleotides, the CDR3 is TGTGCCAGCAGCCCCTGGGGGGAGCTGTTTTTT.

The chain couples TRBV27 to TRBJ2-3; TRBD2 might be the D (5 bases). The CDR3 sequence is 16 residues long. V lost 3 bases and J 0 bases, leaving 13 bases between the germline ends. Germline lookup yields CDR1 MNHEY and CDR2 SMNVEV (reference sequence). The CDR3 protein is CASSFAGLSSTDTQYF. In DNA form, the CDR3 reads TGTGCCAGCAGTTTCGCCGGACTGTCTAGCACAGATACGCAGTATTTT.

The chain couples TRBV11-1 to TRBJ1-2; unclear D gene. CDR3 length: 13 amino acids. CDR1 SGHAT and CDR2 FQDESV come from the germline V gene (reference sequence). Trimming pared 2 bases from V and 5 bases from J, leaving 9 bases between. In nucleotides, the CDR3 is TGTGCCAGCAGCTTATCCGGGATTTATGGCTACACCTTC. Protein sequence: CASSLSGIYGYTF. Combining the CDR3 with reference TRBV11-1 and TRBJ1-2 gives the whole variable domain EAEVAQSPRYKITEKSQAVAFWCDPISGHATLYWYRQILGQGPELLVQFQDESVVDDSQLPKDRFSAERLKGVDSTLKIQPAELGDSAMYLCASSLSGIYGYTFGSGTRLTVV.

This clone was detected once. The chain uses TRBV9 and TRBJ1-2, with unresolved D. The V gene's germline CDR1 is SGDLS and CDR2 YYNGEE. This CDR3 contains 13 residues. The V end was cut by 3 bases, the J end by 3 bases, with 9 bases between. The CDR3 sequence: CASSAPIDYGYTF. DNA of the CDR3: TGTGCCAGCAGCGCCCCCATCGACTATGGCTACACCTTC.

This sequence joins TRBV18 and TRBJ1-5, with D maybe TRBD1 (5 bases). Germline values: CDR1 KGHSH, CDR2 LQKENI. The CDR3 has 13 residues. V was pared by 5 bases and J by 4 bases, with 9 bases between. The CDR3 region has the DNA TGTGCCAGCTCATGGGGCGAAAATCAGCCCCAGCATTTT. This translates into CASSWGENQPQHF. Looking up the rest from reference TRBV18 and TRBJ1-5 gives the full variable domain: NAGVMQNPRHLVRRRGQEARLRCSPMKGHSHVYWYRQLPEEGLKFMVYLQKENIIDESGMPKERFSAEFPKEGPSILRIQQVVRGDSAAYFCASSWGENQPQHFGDGTRLSIL.

V usage is TRBV3-1 (or the pseudogene TRBV3-2) and J usage is TRBJ1-5; no clear D. The germline V gene has CDR1 LGHDT and CDR2 YNNKEL (reference sequence). V shed 0 bases and J shed 6 bases, with 12 bases lying between them. The CDR3 extends over 15 amino acids. In DNA form, the CDR3 reads TGTGCCAGCAGCCAAGATCTCGGAGCAGCTCAGCCCCAGCATTTT. Translating gives CASSQDLGAAQPQHF.

In this sample, this clone turned up once. The genes are TRBV5-1 and TRBJ2-6; D is perhaps TRBD1 or TRBD2 (5 bases each). The CDR3 is 17 amino acids. V was pared by 2 bases and J by 0 bases, with 12 bases between. From germline, CDR1 is SGHRS and CDR2 YFSETQ. The CDR3: CASSFVGRHSGANVLTF. DNA of the CDR3: TGCGCCAGCAGCTTCGTGGGACGGCACTCTGGGGCCAACGTCCTGACTTTC.

The table lists this clone with a count of one. This chain links TRBV6-5 with TRBJ2-5; TRBD1 matches at 10 bases. The trim removed 5 bases at V and 5 bases at J, leaving 5 bases unmatched. The CDR3 is 14 amino acids. CDR1 is MNHEY, CDR2 SVGAGI, per germline. The DNA for the CDR3 is TGTGCCAGCAGTAAGACAGGGGGCAGGGAGACCCAGTACTTC. Protein sequence: CASSKTGGRETQYF.

Regarding this clone: The sample carries other DNA sequences with the same CDR3. The rearrangement links TRBV5-1 to TRBJ2-1; 8 nucleotides agree with TRBD2. Looked up from germline, CDR1 is SGHRS and CDR2 is YFSETQ. The J segment lost 7 bases and the V segment lost 0 bases, leaving 12 bases of the junction unmatched. CDR3 size: 17 residues. CDR3 loop: CASSLAPRGGHYNEQFF. The CDR3 coding sequence is TGCGCCAGCAGCTTGGCCCCCCGGGGGGGCCACTATAATGAGCAGTTCTTC.

The rearrangement joins TRBV24-1 to TRBJ2-1; weak D call: TRBD2 (5 bases). The CDR3 contains 18 residues. Trimming took off 4 bases at V and 2 bases at J, with 20 bases between the two ends. Germline CDR1 reads KGHDR; CDR2 reads SFDVKD. The CDR3 DNA follows: TGTGCCACCAGTGACCCGGACCCGGCGGGTGGCGCCTACAATGAGCAGTTCTTC. Protein: CATSDPDPAGGAYNEQFF.

This sequence joins TRBV6-5 and TRBJ2-5; D is undetermined. The CDR3 length is 12 residues. Trimming took off 6 bases at V and 2 bases at J, with 7 bases between the two ends. Germline assignment: CDR1 MNHEY and CDR2 SVGAGI. The CDR3 loop is CASRGRQETQYF. The CDR3 coding sequence is TGTGCCAGCAGAGGCAGGCAAGAGACCCAGTACTTC.

This clone was seen a single time. The chain links TRBV28 to TRBJ2-3; 15 bases agree with TRBD2. Germline V gene sequence: CDR1 MDHEN, CDR2 SYDVKM. The trim removed 5 bases at V and 2 bases at J, leaving 8 bases unmatched. The CDR3 runs 18 residues. This CDR3 reads CASSRTSGGAPHTDTQYF. The CDR3 DNA is TGTGCCAGCAGTAGGACTAGCGGGGGGGCCCCACACACAGATACGCAGTATTTT. The full variable domain, completed using reference TRBV28 and TRBJ2-3, is DVKVTQSSRYLVKRTGEKVFLECVQDMDHENMFWYRQDPGLGLRLIYFSYDVKMKEKGDIPEGYSVSREKKERFSLILESASTNQTSMYLCASSRTSGGAPHTDTQYFGPGTRLTVL.

The genes are TRBV5-1 and TRBJ2-7, with 14 positions matching TRBD2. Trimming removed 3 bases from V and 0 bases from J; junction bases left unmatched: 8. Germline V gene data show CDR1 as SGHRS and CDR2 as YFSETQ. This CDR3 contains 18 residues. The CDR3 DNA reads as TGCGCCAGCAGCTCCCAGACTAGCGGGGGGGGGAGCTCCTACGAGCAGTACTTC. Translating it yields CASSSQTSGGGSSYEQYF.

The chain recombines TRBV19 with TRBJ1-2, with 9 bases lining up with TRBD1. The length of the CDR3 is 15 residues. CDR1 and CDR2 from the germline V gene are LNHDA and SQIVND (reference sequence). The J segment lost 3 bases and the V segment lost 5 bases, leaving 7 bases of the junction unmatched. CDR3 sequence (DNA): TGTGCCAGTAGTCCCTCGGGACAGGGTTACTATGGCTACACCTTC. Protein sequence: CASSPSGQGYYGYTF. The whole variable domain, filled in from reference TRBV19 and TRBJ1-2, reads DGGITQSPKYLFRKEGQNVTLSCEQNLNHDAMYWYRQDPGQGLRLIYYSQIVNDFQKGDIAEGYSVSREKKESFPLTVTSAQKNPTAFYLCASSPSGQGYYGYTFGSGTRLTVV.

This clone was observed a single time. The chain joins TRBV9 to TRBJ2-3; a possible D gene is TRBD2 (6 bases). Trimming took off 0 bases at V and 2 bases at J, with 10 bases between the two ends. Germline V gene sequence: CDR1 SGDLS, CDR2 YYNGEE. The CDR3 contains 15 residues. This CDR3 is CASSVGGEYTDTQYF. CDR3 DNA sequence: TGTGCCAGCAGCGTAGGCGGGGAGTACACAGATACGCAGTATTTT.

The CDR3 protein is CASSQETSLDYEQYF. Written as DNA, the CDR3 is TGTGCCAGCAGCCAAGAAACTTCGCTAGACTACGAGCAGTACTTC. This chain joins TRBV3-1 (or the pseudogene TRBV3-2) and TRBJ2-7; D gene uncertain. CDR1 and CDR2 from the germline V gene are LGHDT and YNNKEL (reference sequence). CDR3 size: 15 residues. Trimming removed 0 bases from V and 3 bases from J, with 12 bases in between.

The rearrangement joins TRBV29-1 to TRBJ1-1; no clear D gene. Trimming cost V 0 bases and J 5 bases, with 19 bases left between them. The CDR3 runs to 16 residues. Per germline, CDR1 SQVTM and CDR2 ANQGSEA. The CDR3: CSVEDIGVDAGTEAFF. As DNA, the CDR3 is TGCAGCGTTGAAGATATCGGGGTCGACGCGGGGACTGAAGCTTTCTTT.

The chain combines TRBV9 with TRBJ1-6, with D maybe TRBD1 (5 bases). This CDR3 is built from 16 residues. The V and J ends lost 4 bases and 6 bases respectively, with 17 bases between them. CDR1 SGDLS and CDR2 YYNGEE come from the germline V gene. CDR3 protein: CASSPPGDRGNSPLHF. The CDR3, as DNA: TGTGCCAGCAGCCCACCCGGCGACAGAGGTAATTCACCCCTCCACTTT.

The rearrangement links TRBV28 to TRBJ1-2, with no clear D. This CDR3 region has 13 residues. V was trimmed by 11 bases and J by 7 bases, leaving 20 bases between them. The germline CDR1 and CDR2 sequences are MDHEN and SYDVKM. The CDR3 nucleotides are TGTGCCTCCCAGGACCGGAGCGCGGGTGGCTACACCTTC. Amino acids: CASQDRSAGGYTF.

The chain has TRBV18 and TRBJ1-2; weak D call: TRBD1 (5 bases). CDR1 KGHSH and CDR2 LQKENI come from the germline V gene. The CDR3 is made up of 15 amino acids. V shed 3 bases and J shed 4 bases, with 15 bases lying between them. CDR3 sequence: CASSPSGRGGYGYTF. In DNA, the CDR3 is TGTGCCAGCTCACCTTCTGGGAGGGGCGGCTATGGCTACACCTTC.

V gene TRBV12-3 or TRBV12-4 combines with J gene TRBJ1-1, with D maybe TRBD1 (6 bases). V gave up 6 bases and J gave up 11 bases, with 13 bases separating them. The CDR3 has 11 residues. CDR3 sequence (DNA): TGTGCCAGCAGCCGCACAGGGCACGCTTTCTTT. Amino acid sequence: CASSRTGHAFF.

The J gene is TRBJ2-5, the V gene TRBV5-1, with 10 bases matching TRBD2. V lost 0 bases to trimming and J lost 2 bases; unmatched junction nucleotides: 4. The V gene's germline CDR1 is SGHRS and CDR2 YFSETQ. The CDR3 consists of 16 residues. CDR3 in amino acids: CASSLVLAGAQETQYF. DNA for the CDR3: TGCGCCAGCAGCTTGGTTCTAGCGGGGGCGCAAGAGACCCAGTACTTC. Drawing the rest from reference TRBV5-1 and TRBJ2-5, the complete variable domain is KAGVTQTPRYLIKTRGQQVTLSCSPISGHRSVSWYQQTPGQGLQFLFEYFSETQRNKGNFPGRFSGRQFSNSRSEMNVSTLELGDSALYLCASSLVLAGAQETQYFGPGTRLLVL.

The chain combines TRBV20-1 with TRBJ1-1, with no clear D. Trimming took 3 bases from V and 3 from J, leaving 11 bases between them. Germline values: CDR1 DFQATT, CDR2 SNEGSKA (reference sequence). The CDR3 runs 13 residues. The CDR3: CSASRITDTEAFF. In nucleotides, the CDR3 is TGCAGTGCTAGTCGGATAACGGACACTGAAGCTTTCTTT.